These 23 T cell receptor beta chains were all obtained from the same sample, sequenced in a study of T cells after yellow fever vaccination. One entry per CDR3 protein, called by TCRdb with MiXCR from the 5' RACE reads. The repertoire has 350,000 to 450,000 distinct CDR3 sequences, about 19% of them found once; the top ten carry around 17%. The sample here was PBMCs, taken before the yellow fever booster vaccination. These receptors were obtained from a man younger than 35 who received the YFV17D yellow fever vaccine.

There are a few counts of this clonotype. The chain uses TRBV4-3 and TRBJ1-1, with D perhaps matching TRBD1 (5 bases). Germline V gene data show CDR1 as LGHNA and CDR2 as YSLEER. Trimming left V 4 bases short and J 10 bases short, with 16 bases between. This CDR3 region has 13 residues. The CDR3 DNA is TGCGCCAGCAGCCCAAATCGAGGGGACTTAGCTTTCTTT. Its protein is CASSPNRGDLAFF.

V and J are TRBV27 and TRBJ2-1, with D perhaps assigned TRBD1 or TRBD2 (6 bases each). The CDR3 has 16 residues. V dropped 7 bases and J dropped 4 bases, with 20 bases sitting between them. Germline V gives CDR1 MNHEY, CDR2 SMNVEV (reference sequence). The DNA of the CDR3 is TGTGCCAGCACCCCGACCCCCGGGGGCTTTTACAATGAGCAGTTCTTC. It specifies CASTPTPGGFYNEQFF.

This sequence joins TRBV4-1 and TRBJ2-6, with D perhaps TRBD2 (5 bases). CDR3 size: 17 residues. Trimming removed 0 bases from V and 2 bases from J, with 11 bases in between. CDR1 and CDR2 from the germline V gene are MGHRA and YSYEKL. CDR3 in DNA: TGCGCCAGCAGCCAAGAAGGGAGTAAGGCTGGGGCCAACGTCCTGACTTTC. It specifies CASSQEGSKAGANVLTF.

The table lists this clonotype with a few counts. This sequence joins TRBV9 and TRBJ2-5; TRBD1 matches 7 bases. With V trimmed by 2 bases and J by 5 bases, 12 bases remained unmatched. Germline V gives CDR1 SGDLS, CDR2 YYNGEE. CDR3 size: 16 residues. The CDR3 nucleotides are TGTGCCAGCAGCGTGGCCTCGGGGCCAGGGGGTGAGACCCAGTACTTC. It is translated as CASSVASGPGGETQYF.

The chain joins TRBV12-3 or TRBV12-4 to TRBJ2-2; D gene unclear. V lost 8 bases, J lost 4 bases, and 11 bases lay in between. The CDR3 consists of 13 residues. The CDR3 spells CASRNTPTGELFF. CDR3 bases: TGTGCCAGCCGCAACACACCCACCGGGGAGCTGTTTTTT.

This clonotype was observed a few times. The chain employs TRBV4-2 and TRBJ2-3, with 9 bases that match TRBD2. V lost 3 bases, J lost 5 bases, and 6 bases stayed unmatched. Per germline, CDR1 LGHNA and CDR2 YNFKEQ. This CDR3 has 15 amino acids. DNA of the CDR3: TGTGCCAGCAGCCAGAAGAGGCGGGGGGGAGATACGCAGTATTTT. This encodes CASSQKRRGGDTQYF.

The table lists this clonotype with a few counts. V gene TRBV5-5 combines with J gene TRBJ2-5; D might be TRBD2 (6 bases). V lost 6 bases, J lost 4 bases, and 16 bases lay in between. Germline V lookup: CDR1 SGHKS, CDR2 YYEKEE (reference sequence). This CDR3 has 14 amino acids. As DNA, the CDR3 is TGTGCCAGCACCCCCAGGGAGGCAGGAGAGACCCAGTACTTC. Translation: CASTPREAGETQYF.

The CDR3 coding sequence is TGTGCCACCAGCCCGGGCTGGGAAGGGCCCTACACCGGGGAGCTGTTTTTT. Amino acid sequence: CATSPGWEGPYTGELFF. This sequence joins TRBV15 and TRBJ2-2; unclear D gene. The germline V and J ends were trimmed by 5 bases and 3 bases, with 19 bases remaining between them. This CDR3 spans 17 amino acids. Germline CDR1 and CDR2: LNHNV and YYDKDF (reference sequence). Full variable domain (remainder filled in from reference TRBV15 and TRBJ2-2): DAMVIQNPRYQVTQFGKPVTLSCSQTLNHNVMYWYQQKSSQAPKLLFHYYDKDFNNEADTPDNFQSRRPNTSFCFLDIRSPGLGDTAMYLCATSPGWEGPYTGELFFGEGSRLTVL.

Of note for this clonotype: A read error may produce the germline difference seen at one junction end. The V and J genes are TRBV6-1 and TRBJ1-1; 7 nucleotides agree with TRBD1. The CDR3 extends over 17 amino acids. Germline CDR1 reads MNHNS; CDR2 reads SASEGT. CDR3 nucleotides: TGTGCCAGCACTGAAGTATTGGGACAGATAATGAACACTGAAGCTTTCTTT. Amino acids: CASTEVLGQIMNTEAFF.

This clonotype was observed a handful of times. The chain combines TRBV20-1 with TRBJ2-7, with D unclear. The CDR3 totals 13 residues. V dropped 1 base and J dropped 1 base, with 8 bases sitting between them. CDR1 is DFQATT and CDR2 is SNEGSKA in the germline V gene (reference sequence). In nucleotides, the CDR3 is TGCAGTGCTAGAGCTGTGACTTCCTACGAGCAGTACTTC. Translating it yields CSARAVTSYEQYF.

This clonotype was recorded a few times. This chain uses TRBV6-6 with TRBJ1-2; TRBD1 agrees at 7 bases. Losses at the gene ends were 8 bases for V and 6 bases for J; bases not matched to a gene: 12. Germline V CDR1 and CDR2: MNHNY, SVGAGI (reference sequence). This CDR3 spans 14 amino acids. CDR3 sequence reads: CASVQGGWNNGYTF. CDR3 nucleotides: TGTGCCAGCGTGCAGGGGGGGTGGAATAATGGCTACACCTTC.

The V call is TRBV30, the J call TRBJ2-7; 7 nucleotides agree with TRBD2. Germline CDR1 GTSNPN, CDR2 SVGIG (reference sequence). V dropped 3 bases and J dropped 4; count of bases not matched to a gene: 9. The CDR3 consists of 14 residues. The CDR3 region has the DNA TGTGCCTGGAGCGGGGGGACGTGGCTTTACGAGCAGTACTTC. Its translation is CAWSGGTWLYEQYF.

The rearrangement links TRBV20-1 to TRBJ1-2; 11 bases are a match to TRBD1. With V trimmed by 1 base and J by 7 bases, 8 bases remained unmatched. This CDR3 has 15 residues. CDR1 is DFQATT, CDR2 SNEGSKA, per germline (reference sequence). CDR3 region: CSARVSTGQGGGYTF. The CDR3 bases are TGCAGTGCTAGAGTCTCTACGGGACAGGGGGGTGGCTACACCTTC.

This clonotype was recorded at least ten times. The J gene is TRBJ1-6, the V gene TRBV12-3 or TRBV12-4; D unclear. The CDR3 is made up of 16 amino acids. V dropped 5 bases and J dropped 8 bases, with 19 bases sitting between them. The chain's CDR3 is CASSLGDGRLDSPLHF. As DNA, the CDR3 is TGTGCCAGCAGTCTGGGCGACGGACGTTTGGATTCACCCCTCCACTTT.

This clonotype was seen a few times. This chain joins TRBV12-3 or TRBV12-4 and TRBJ1-1; D remains unclear. Trimming took 2 bases from V and 0 from J, leaving 10 bases between them. This CDR3 region has 15 residues. CDR3 DNA sequence: TGTGCCAGCAGTTTATATGTAAACATGAACACTGAAGCTTTCTTT. Encoded protein: CASSLYVNMNTEAFF.

This clonotype was seen more than once but under ten times. The rearrangement joins TRBV6-6 to TRBJ2-2, with TRBD2 matching 12 bases. This CDR3 has 16 residues. Germline CDR1 MNHNY, CDR2 SVGAGI (reference sequence). V shed 4 bases, J shed 7 bases, and the junction held 7 bases outside the gene matches. The chain's CDR3 is CASSFPSGGVFGELFF. As DNA, the CDR3 is TGTGCCAGCAGTTTCCCTAGCGGGGGGGTCTTCGGGGAGCTGTTTTTT.

The CDR3 nucleotides are TGTGCCAGCAGCGATCGGGATACGCAGTATTTT. It codes for CASSDRDTQYF. The chain combines TRBV7-9 with TRBJ2-3, with D unresolved. Trimming shortened V by 5 bases and J by 6 bases, and 6 bases separated the two germline ends. The CDR3 is made up of 11 amino acids. CDR1 is SEHNR, CDR2 FQNEAQ, per germline (reference sequence).

In this sample, this clonotype turned up a few times. The J gene is TRBJ2-1, the V gene TRBV7-8; 8 bases fit TRBD1. V was clipped by 5 bases and J by 8 bases; unmatched bases: 14. The CDR3 is made up of 16 amino acids. Germline V gene sequence: CDR1 SGHVS, CDR2 FQNEAQ. In DNA form, the CDR3 reads TGTGCCAGCAGCCCCTCCCGCAGGGGGCGTTCAGATGAGCAGTTCTTC. Protein sequence: CASSPSRRGRSDEQFF.

The CDR3 DNA reads as TGTGCCAGCAGTTTACAAGCGGGTACGCAGTATTTT. This gives the protein CASSLQAGTQYF. This rearrangement joins TRBV12-3 or TRBV12-4 to TRBJ2-3, with a tentative D call TRBD2 (6 bases). Trimming stripped 2 bases from V and 8 bases from J, with 8 bases between. There are 12 residues in the CDR3.

This clonotype was detected a few times. This chain uses TRBV2 with TRBJ1-1; no clear D. The CDR3 is made up of 13 amino acids. The germline V gene encodes CDR1 SNHLY and CDR2 FYNNEI. The germline V and J ends were trimmed by 7 bases and 0 bases, with 9 bases remaining between them. The CDR3 bases are TGTGCCAGCACCCAGTCGCTGAACACTGAAGCTTTCTTT. It specifies CASTQSLNTEAFF.

In this sample, this clonotype turned up once. The chain carries TRBV5-1 and TRBJ2-1; D possibly matches TRBD1 or TRBD2 (5 bases each). V was pared by 4 bases and J by 9 bases, with 20 bases between. Germline V gene sequence: CDR1 SGHRS, CDR2 YFSETQ. This CDR3 has 15 residues. The CDR3 protein is CASSLFRGEKSEQFF. CDR3 DNA sequence: TGCGCCAGCAGCCTCTTCAGAGGGGAGAAGAGTGAGCAGTTCTTC. Variable domain in full (rest from reference TRBV5-1 and TRBJ2-1): KAGVTQTPRYLIKTRGQQVTLSCSPISGHRSVSWYQQTPGQGLQFLFEYFSETQRNKGNFPGRFSGRQFSNSRSEMNVSTLELGDSALYLCASSLFRGEKSEQFFGPGTRLTVL.

The chain uses TRBV20-1 and TRBJ2-3; the match to TRBD2 covers 8 bases. Germline values: CDR1 DFQATT, CDR2 SNEGSKA (reference sequence). With V trimmed by 6 bases and J by 4 bases, 6 bases remained unmatched. The CDR3 length is 13 residues. In nucleotides, the CDR3 is TGCAGTGCCATCGGGGGGGCATCAGATACGCAGTATTTT. Translating gives CSAIGGASDTQYF.

This clonotype was seen only a few times. This chain's CDR3 is CASSLSARLASYNEQFF. The CDR3 DNA reads as TGCGCCAGCAGCTTGTCGGCTCGTCTAGCGTCCTACAATGAGCAGTTCTTC. The V and J genes are TRBV5-1 and TRBJ2-1; tentatively, D is TRBD2 (6 bases). Germline CDR1 reads SGHRS; CDR2 reads YFSETQ. The V end lost 1 base, the J end lost 1 base, and 15 bases lay between the germline ends. The CDR3 totals 17 residues. Full variable domain (outside the CDR3, taken from reference TRBV5-1 and TRBJ2-1): KAGVTQTPRYLIKTRGQQVTLSCSPISGHRSVSWYQQTPGQGLQFLFEYFSETQRNKGNFPGRFSGRQFSNSRSEMNVSTLELGDSALYLCASSLSARLASYNEQFFGPGTRLTVL.